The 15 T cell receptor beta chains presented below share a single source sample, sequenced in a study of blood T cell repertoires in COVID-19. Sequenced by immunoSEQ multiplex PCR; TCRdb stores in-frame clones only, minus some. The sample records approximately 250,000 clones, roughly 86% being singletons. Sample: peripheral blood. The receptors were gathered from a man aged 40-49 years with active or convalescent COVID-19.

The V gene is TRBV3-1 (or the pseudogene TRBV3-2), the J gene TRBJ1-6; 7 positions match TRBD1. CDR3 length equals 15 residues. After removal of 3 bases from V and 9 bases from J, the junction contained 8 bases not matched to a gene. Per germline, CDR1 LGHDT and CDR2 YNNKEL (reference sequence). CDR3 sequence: CASSQRQGTSSPLHF. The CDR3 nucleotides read TGTGCCAGCAGCCAGCGACAGGGAACCAGTTCACCCCTCCACTTT.

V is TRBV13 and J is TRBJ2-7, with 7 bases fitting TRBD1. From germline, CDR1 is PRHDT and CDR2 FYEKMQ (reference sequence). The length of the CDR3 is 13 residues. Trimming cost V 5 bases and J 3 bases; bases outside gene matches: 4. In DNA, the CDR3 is TGTGCCAGCAGCGTGACAGGGTACTACGAGCAGTACTTC. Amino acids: CASSVTGYYEQYF.

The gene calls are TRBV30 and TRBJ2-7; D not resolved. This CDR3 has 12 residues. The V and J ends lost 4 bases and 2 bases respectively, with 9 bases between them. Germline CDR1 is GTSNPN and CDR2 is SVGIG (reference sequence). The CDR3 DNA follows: TGTGCCTGGACAGATAAAGCCTACGAGCAGTACTTC. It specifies CAWTDKAYEQYF.

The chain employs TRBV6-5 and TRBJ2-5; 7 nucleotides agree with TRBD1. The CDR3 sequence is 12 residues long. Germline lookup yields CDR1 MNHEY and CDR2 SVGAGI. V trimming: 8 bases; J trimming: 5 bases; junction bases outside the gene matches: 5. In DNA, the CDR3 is TGTGCCAGCGACAGGGTCGAGGAGACCCAGTACTTC. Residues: CASDRVEETQYF.

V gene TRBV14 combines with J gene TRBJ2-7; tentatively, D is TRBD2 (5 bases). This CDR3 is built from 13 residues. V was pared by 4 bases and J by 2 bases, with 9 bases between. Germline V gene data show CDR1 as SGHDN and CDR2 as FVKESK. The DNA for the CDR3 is TGTGCCAGCAGCCCGGACTTAACCTACGAGCAGTACTTC. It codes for CASSPDLTYEQYF.

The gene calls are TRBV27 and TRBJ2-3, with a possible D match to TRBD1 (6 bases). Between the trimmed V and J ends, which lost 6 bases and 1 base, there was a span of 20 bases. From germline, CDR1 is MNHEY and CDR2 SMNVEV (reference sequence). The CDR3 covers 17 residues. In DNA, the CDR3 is TGTGCCAGCAGCCGAACCAGGGCAGGGGCGGGCACAGATACGCAGTATTTT. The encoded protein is CASSRTRAGAGTDTQYF.

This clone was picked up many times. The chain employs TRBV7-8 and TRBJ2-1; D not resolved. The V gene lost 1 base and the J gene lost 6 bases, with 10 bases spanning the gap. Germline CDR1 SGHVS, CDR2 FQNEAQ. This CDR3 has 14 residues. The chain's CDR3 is CASSLGGESNEQFF. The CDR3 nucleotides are TGTGCCAGCAGCTTAGGTGGAGAGTCCAATGAGCAGTTCTTC. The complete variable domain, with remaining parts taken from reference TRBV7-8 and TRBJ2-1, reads GAGVSQSPRYKVAKRGQDVALRCDPISGHVSLFWYQQALGQGPEFLTYFQNEAQLDKSGLPSDRFFAERPEGSVSTLKIQRTQQEDSAVYLCASSLGGESNEQFFGPGTRLTVL.

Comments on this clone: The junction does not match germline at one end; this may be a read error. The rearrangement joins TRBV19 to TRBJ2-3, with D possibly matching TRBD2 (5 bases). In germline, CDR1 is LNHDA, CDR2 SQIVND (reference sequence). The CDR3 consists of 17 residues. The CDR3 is CTSSPGNSDPRRDTQYF. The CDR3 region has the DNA TGTACCAGTAGTCCGGGGAATAGCGACCCGAGACGAGATACGCAGTATTTT.

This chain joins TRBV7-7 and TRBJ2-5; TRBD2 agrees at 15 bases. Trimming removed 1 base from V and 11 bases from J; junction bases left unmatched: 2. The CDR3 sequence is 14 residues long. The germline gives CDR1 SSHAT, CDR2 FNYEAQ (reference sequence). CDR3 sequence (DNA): TGTGCCAGCAGCTTAGGGGGACTAGCGGGGGGACAGTACTTC. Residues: CASSLGGLAGGQYF.

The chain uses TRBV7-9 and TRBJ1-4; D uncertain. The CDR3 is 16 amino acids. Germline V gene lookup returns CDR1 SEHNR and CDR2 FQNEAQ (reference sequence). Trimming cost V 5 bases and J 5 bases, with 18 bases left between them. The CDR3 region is CASSRTVVTGNEKLFF. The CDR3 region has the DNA TGTGCCAGCAGCCGGACGGTCGTAACGGGGAATGAAAAACTGTTTTTT.

The CDR3 DNA sequence: TGTGCCACCCGACAGGGGGTAAACGAGCAGTACTTC. The encoded protein is CATRQGVNEQYF. V gene TRBV12-3 or TRBV12-4 combines with J gene TRBJ2-7, with 9 bases lining up with TRBD1. V lost 10 bases and J lost 5; bases outside the gene matches: 6. The CDR3 is 12 amino acids.

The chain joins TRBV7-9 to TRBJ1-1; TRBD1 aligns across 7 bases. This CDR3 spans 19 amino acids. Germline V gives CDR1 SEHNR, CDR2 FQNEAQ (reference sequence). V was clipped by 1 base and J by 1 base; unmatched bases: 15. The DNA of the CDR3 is TGTGCCAGCAGCTTAGACAGGGGAGGCCCCAAAGGCAGGAACACTGAAGCTTTCTTT. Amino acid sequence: CASSLDRGGPKGRNTEAFF.

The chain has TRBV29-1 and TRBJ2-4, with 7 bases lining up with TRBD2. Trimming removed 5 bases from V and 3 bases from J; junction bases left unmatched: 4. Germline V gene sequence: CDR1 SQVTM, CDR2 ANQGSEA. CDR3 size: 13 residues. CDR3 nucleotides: TGCAGCGTTACGAGCGGGAACAAAAACATTCAGTACTTC. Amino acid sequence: CSVTSGNKNIQYF.

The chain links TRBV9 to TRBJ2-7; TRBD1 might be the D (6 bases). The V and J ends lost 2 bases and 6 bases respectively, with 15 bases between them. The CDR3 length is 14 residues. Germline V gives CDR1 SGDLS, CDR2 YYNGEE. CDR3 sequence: CASSVAGARSEQYF. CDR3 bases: TGTGCCAGCAGCGTCGCAGGGGCACGGAGCGAGCAGTACTTC. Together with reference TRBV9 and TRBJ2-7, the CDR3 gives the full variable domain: DSGVTQTPKHLITATGQRVTLRCSPRSGDLSVYWYQQSLDQGLQFLIQYYNGEERAKGNILERFSAQQFPDLHSELNLSSLELGDSALYFCASSVAGARSEQYFGPGTRLTVT.

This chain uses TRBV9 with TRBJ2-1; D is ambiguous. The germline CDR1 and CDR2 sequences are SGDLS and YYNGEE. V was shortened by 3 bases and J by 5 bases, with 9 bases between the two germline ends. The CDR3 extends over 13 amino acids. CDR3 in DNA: TGTGCCAGCAGCGGCGCTTCCCACAATGAGCAGTTCTTC. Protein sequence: CASSGASHNEQFF.